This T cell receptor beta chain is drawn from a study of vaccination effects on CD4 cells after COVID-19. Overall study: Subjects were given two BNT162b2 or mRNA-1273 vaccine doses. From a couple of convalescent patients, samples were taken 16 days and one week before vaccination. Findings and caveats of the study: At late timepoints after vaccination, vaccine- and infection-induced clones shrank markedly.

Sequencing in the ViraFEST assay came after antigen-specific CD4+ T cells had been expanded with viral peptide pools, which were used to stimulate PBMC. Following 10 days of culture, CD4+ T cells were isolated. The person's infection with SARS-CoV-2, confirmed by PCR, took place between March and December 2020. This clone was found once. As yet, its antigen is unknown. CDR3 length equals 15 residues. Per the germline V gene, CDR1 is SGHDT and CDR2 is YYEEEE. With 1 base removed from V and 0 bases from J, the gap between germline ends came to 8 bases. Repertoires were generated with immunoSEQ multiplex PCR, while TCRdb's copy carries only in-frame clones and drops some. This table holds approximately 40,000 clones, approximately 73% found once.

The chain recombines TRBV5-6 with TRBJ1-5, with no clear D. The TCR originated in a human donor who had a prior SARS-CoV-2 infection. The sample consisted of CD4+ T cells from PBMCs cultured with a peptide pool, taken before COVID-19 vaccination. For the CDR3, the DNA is TGTGCCAGCAGCTTGACCAGTTATAGCAATCAGCCCCAGCATTTT. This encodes CASSLTSYSNQPQHF.